This TCR beta chain stems from a study of OX40 agonist ivuxolimab in advanced cancers. Looking at the study overall: From roughly 20 to 85 years was the age range, with a mean of around 60 years, and over 80% were male. Whole-study findings and limits: CD8+ T cells (on average) carried more expanded clones than CD4+ T cells. Some of the nonresponding patients also showed low levels of normalized T-cell clonal expansion.

Generated by immunoSEQ multiplex PCR, the TCRdb table keeps only in-frame clones and is missing some. The sample holds roughly 79,000 clones, more than 80% seen once. Points on this clone: No antigen is known for it.

This CDR3 region has 14 residues. V was cut by 6 bases and J by 6 bases, with 15 bases left in between. Germline-derived CDR1 and CDR2 are WNHNN and SYGVQD (reference sequence). The sequencing here drew on CD4+ or CD8+ T cells sorted from blood, taken in a trial of the OX40 agonist ivuxolimab. V gene TRBV10-1 combines with J gene TRBJ2-1, with D perhaps matching TRBD1 or TRBD2 (5 bases each). The TCR was taken from an adult with an advanced solid tumor such as melanoma, head and neck, liver or kidney cancer. DNA of the CDR3: TGCGCCAGCAGCGGCAGGGTTGAGGGCAATGAGCAGTTCTTC. Residues: CASSGRVEGNEQFF.